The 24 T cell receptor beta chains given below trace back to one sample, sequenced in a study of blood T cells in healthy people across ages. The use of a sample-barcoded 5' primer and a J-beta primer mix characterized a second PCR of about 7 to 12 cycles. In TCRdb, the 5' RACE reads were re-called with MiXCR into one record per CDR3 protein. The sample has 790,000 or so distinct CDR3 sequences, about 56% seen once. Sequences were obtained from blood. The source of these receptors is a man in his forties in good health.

CDR3 protein: CASSLSANEQYF. CDR3 in DNA: TGTGCCAGCAGCTTGTCCGCCAACGAGCAGTACTTC. This rearrangement joins TRBV7-9 to TRBJ2-7; D gene ambiguous. Germline CDR1 SEHNR, CDR2 FQNEAQ (reference sequence). Trimming left V 3 bases short and J 5 bases short, with 8 bases between. The CDR3 runs to 12 residues.

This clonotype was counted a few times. The CDR3 reads CASSPQGARGEKLFF. CDR3 in DNA: TGTGCCAGCAGCCCTCAGGGGGCGCGCGGTGAAAAACTGTTTTTT. The chain uses TRBV6-5 and TRBJ1-4; TRBD1 matches at 8 bases. After removal of 6 bases from V and 7 bases from J, the junction contained 10 bases not matched to a gene. The CDR3 covers 15 residues. From germline, CDR1 is MNHEY and CDR2 SVGAGI.

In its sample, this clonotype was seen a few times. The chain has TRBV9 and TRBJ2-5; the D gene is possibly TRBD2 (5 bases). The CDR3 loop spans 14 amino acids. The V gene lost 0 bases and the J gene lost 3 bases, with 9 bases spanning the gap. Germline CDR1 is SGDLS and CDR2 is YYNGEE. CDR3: CASSVGGAKETQYF. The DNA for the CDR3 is TGTGCCAGCAGCGTAGGGGGAGCGAAAGAGACCCAGTACTTC.

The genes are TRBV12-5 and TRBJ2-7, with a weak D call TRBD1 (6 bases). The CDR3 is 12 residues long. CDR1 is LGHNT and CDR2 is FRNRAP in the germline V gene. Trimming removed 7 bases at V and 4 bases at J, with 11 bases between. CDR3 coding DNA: TGTGCTAGTGCTATAGACAGGTACGAGCAGTACTTC. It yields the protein CASAIDRYEQYF.

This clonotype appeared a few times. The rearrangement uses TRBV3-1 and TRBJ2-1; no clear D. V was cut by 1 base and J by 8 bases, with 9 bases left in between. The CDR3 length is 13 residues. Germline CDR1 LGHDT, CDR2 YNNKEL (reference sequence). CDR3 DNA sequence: TGTGCCAGCAGCCAAGTCCGTGGAGATGAGCAGTTCTTC. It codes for CASSQVRGDEQFF.

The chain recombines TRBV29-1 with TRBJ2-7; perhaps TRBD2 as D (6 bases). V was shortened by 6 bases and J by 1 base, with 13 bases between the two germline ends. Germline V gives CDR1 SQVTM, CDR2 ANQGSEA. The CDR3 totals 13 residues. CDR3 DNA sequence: TGCAGCGTAGGAGGGGTAGTGTCCTACGAGCAGTACTTC. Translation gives CSVGGVVSYEQYF.

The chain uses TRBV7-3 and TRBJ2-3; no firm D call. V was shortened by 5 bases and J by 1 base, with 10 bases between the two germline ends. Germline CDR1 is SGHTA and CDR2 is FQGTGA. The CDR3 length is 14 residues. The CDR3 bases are TGTGCCAGCAGCGTTTACGAAGGCACAGATACGCAGTATTTT. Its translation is CASSVYEGTDTQYF.

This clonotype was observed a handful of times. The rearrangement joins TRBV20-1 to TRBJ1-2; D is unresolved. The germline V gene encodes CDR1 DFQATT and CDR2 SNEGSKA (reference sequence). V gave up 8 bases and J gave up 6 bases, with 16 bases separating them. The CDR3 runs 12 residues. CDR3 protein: CSRATGMDGYTF. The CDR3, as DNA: TGCAGTCGGGCCACGGGGATGGATGGCTACACCTTC.

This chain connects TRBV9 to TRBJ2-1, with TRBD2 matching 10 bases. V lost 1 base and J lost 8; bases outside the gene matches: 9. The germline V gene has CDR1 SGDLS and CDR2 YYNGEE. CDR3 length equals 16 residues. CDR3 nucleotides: TGTGCCAGCAGCGTAAGGAGCGGGGGGGCTGTGGATGAGCAGTTCTTC. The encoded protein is CASSVRSGGAVDEQFF.

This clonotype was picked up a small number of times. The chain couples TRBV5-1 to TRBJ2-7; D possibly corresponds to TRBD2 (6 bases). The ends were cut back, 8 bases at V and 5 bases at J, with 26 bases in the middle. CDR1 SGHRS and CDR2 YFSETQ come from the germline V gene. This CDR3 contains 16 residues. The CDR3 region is CASSASVRGGWDEQYF. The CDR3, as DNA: TGCGCCAGTAGCGCTAGCGTGCGGGGCGGCTGGGACGAGCAGTACTTC.

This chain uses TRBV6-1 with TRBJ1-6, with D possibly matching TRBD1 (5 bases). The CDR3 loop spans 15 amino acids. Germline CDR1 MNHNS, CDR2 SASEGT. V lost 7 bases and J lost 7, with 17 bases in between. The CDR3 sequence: CASNTITRENSPLHF. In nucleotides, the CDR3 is TGTGCCAGCAATACCATTACCAGGGAGAATTCACCCCTCCACTTT.

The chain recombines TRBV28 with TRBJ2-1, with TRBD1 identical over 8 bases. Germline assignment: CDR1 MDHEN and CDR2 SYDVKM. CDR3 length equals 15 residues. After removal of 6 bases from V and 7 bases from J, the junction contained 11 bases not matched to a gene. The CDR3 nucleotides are TGTGCCAGCAGGTCAACAGGGGGGTCTAGAAATGAGCAGTTCTTC. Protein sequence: CASRSTGGSRNEQFF.

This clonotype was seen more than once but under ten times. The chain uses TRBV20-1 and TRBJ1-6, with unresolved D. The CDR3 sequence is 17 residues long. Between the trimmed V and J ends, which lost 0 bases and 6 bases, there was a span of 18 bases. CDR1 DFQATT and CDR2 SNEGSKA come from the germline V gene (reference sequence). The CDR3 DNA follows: TGCAGTGCTAGAGATCTTAATGCGGGCAGTTTTAATTCACCCCTCCACTTT. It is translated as CSARDLNAGSFNSPLHF.

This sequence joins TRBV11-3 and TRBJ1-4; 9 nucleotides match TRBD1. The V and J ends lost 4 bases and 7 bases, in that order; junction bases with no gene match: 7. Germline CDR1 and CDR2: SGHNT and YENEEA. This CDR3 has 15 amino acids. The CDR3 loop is CASSSSRDRVEKLFF. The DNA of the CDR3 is TGTGCCAGCAGCTCTAGCCGGGACAGGGTTGAAAAACTGTTTTTT.

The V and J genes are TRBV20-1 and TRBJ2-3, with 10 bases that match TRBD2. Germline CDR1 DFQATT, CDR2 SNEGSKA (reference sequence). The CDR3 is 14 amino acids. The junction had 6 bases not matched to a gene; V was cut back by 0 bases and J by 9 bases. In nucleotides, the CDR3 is TGCAGTGCTAGAGACGGGACTAGCGAAAAGACGCAGTATTTT. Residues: CSARDGTSEKTQYF.

The CDR3 bases are TGTGCCAGCAGCTCCTACTCGAAGGGGGCAAGGGGGACCCAGTACTTC. Protein: CASSSYSKGARGTQYF. V is TRBV5-5 and J is TRBJ2-5; 7 bases are a match to TRBD1. V trimming: 3 bases; J trimming: 7 bases; junction bases outside the gene matches: 15. Germline CDR1 is SGHKS and CDR2 is YYEKEE (reference sequence). This CDR3 is 16 amino acids long.

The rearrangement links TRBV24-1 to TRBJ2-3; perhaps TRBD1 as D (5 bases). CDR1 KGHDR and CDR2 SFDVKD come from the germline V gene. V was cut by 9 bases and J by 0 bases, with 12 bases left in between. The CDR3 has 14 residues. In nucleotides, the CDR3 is TGTGCCACCGGCGATTCAGGGAGCACAGATACGCAGTATTTT. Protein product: CATGDSGSTDTQYF.

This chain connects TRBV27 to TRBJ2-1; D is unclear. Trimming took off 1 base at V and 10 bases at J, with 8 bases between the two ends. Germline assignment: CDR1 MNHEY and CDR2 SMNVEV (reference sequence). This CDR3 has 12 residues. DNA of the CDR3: TGTGCCAGCAGTTTATTATTGGGGGAGCAGTTCTTC. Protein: CASSLLLGEQFF.

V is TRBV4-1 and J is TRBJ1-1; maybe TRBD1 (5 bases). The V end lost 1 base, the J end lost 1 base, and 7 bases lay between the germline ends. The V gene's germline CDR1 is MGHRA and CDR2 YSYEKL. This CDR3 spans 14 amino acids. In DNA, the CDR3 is TGCGCCAGCAGCCAAGGACAGACGAACACTGAAGCTTTCTTT. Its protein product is CASSQGQTNTEAFF.

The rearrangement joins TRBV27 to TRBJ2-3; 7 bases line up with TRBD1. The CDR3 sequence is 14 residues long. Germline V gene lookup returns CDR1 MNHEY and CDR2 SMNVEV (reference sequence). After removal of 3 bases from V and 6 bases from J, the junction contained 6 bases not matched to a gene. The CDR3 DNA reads TGTGCCAGCAGTTTCTCCAGGGGGTATGATACGCAGTATTTT. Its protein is CASSFSRGYDTQYF.

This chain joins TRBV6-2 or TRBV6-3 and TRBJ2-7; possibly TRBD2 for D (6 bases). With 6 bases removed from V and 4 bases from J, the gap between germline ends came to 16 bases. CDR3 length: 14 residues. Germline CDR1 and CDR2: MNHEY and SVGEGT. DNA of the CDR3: TGTGCCAGCAGCCCGACTAGTCAGCAATACGAGCAGTACTTC. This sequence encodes CASSPTSQQYEQYF.

The CDR3, as DNA: TGTGCCAGCAGATCGCAGTACTATGGCTACACCTTC. Translating it yields CASRSQYYGYTF. V usage is TRBV27 and J usage is TRBJ1-2; D unresolved. Germline V gives CDR1 MNHEY, CDR2 SMNVEV (reference sequence). This CDR3 is built from 12 residues. Trimming stripped 6 bases from V and 3 bases from J, with 8 bases between.

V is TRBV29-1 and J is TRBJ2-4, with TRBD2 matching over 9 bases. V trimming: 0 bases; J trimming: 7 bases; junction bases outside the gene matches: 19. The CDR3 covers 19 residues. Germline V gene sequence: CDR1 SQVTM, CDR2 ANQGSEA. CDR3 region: CSVEEVTRSGRLLGNIQYF. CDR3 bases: TGCAGCGTTGAAGAGGTTACACGTAGCGGGAGACTTCTCGGGAACATTCAGTACTTC.

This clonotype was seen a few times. Here the CDR3 DNA reads TGCAGTGCTAGCGGGGAATCCTTCACAGATACGCAGTATTTT. This translates into CSASGESFTDTQYF. The V and J genes are TRBV20-1 and TRBJ2-3; possible D gene TRBD2, 5 bases. V was pared by 3 bases and J by 2 bases, with 12 bases between. There are 14 residues in the CDR3. Germline CDR1 reads DFQATT; CDR2 reads SNEGSKA (reference sequence).